Each of the 29 T cell receptor beta chains below was sequenced from the same sample in a study of blood T cells in healthy people across ages (dated by TCRdb to between 2014 and 2017). Libraries were constructed by 5' RACE. Sequencing was carried out with an Illumina HiSeq 2500. A second PCR of roughly 7 to 11 cycles was performed with a sample-barcoded 5' primer and a J-beta primer mix. TCRdb reran the public reads through fastp at Q25 and MiXCR, keeping productive beta chains. CDR3 protein duplicates are merged, each entry listing the most common genes and DNA. Here the sample has under 800,000 distinct CDR3 sequences; roughly 21% occur a single time. The ten largest clones take up 3.5% to 4% of the sample. The sequenced sample was blood. All receptors derive from a man aged 70-80 years in good health.

This clonotype was recorded a few times. DNA of the CDR3: TGTGCCAGCAGCTTGGGGACAGTGATGAACTATGGCTACACCTTC. Protein product: CASSLGTVMNYGYTF. This sequence joins TRBV5-5 and TRBJ1-2, with a possible D match to TRBD1 (6 bases). The CDR3 is 15 amino acids. V shed 0 bases and J shed 2 bases, with 11 bases lying between them. Germline values: CDR1 SGHKS, CDR2 YYEKEE (reference sequence).

This clonotype was seen more than once but under ten times. The chain employs TRBV11-1 and TRBJ2-1; no firm D call. CDR3 length: 14 amino acids. The germline V gene has CDR1 SGHAT and CDR2 FQDESV (reference sequence). The ends were cut back, 2 bases at V and 6 bases at J, with 11 bases in the middle. The CDR3 loop is CASSLSMQTNEQFF. In DNA, the CDR3 is TGTGCCAGCAGCTTATCCATGCAAACCAATGAGCAGTTCTTC. The full variable domain, with the rest looked up from reference TRBV11-1 and TRBJ2-1, is EAEVAQSPRYKITEKSQAVAFWCDPISGHATLYWYRQILGQGPELLVQFQDESVVDDSQLPKDRFSAERLKGVDSTLKIQPAELGDSAMYLCASSLSMQTNEQFFGPGTRLTVL.

The chain links TRBV12-3 or TRBV12-4 to TRBJ2-1, with TRBD1 as a possible D gene (6 bases). Trimming removed 3 bases from V and 4 bases from J, with 13 bases in between. The CDR3 has 15 amino acids. In DNA form, the CDR3 reads TGTGCCAGCAGTTTTGGGACACCCTCTTACAATGAGCAGTTCTTC. As protein: CASSFGTPSYNEQFF.

Only a few counts were recorded for this clonotype. The rearrangement links TRBV18 to TRBJ2-7, with TRBD2 matching over 11 bases. The trim removed 0 bases at V and 0 bases at J, leaving 1 base unmatched. CDR3 length: 16 amino acids. Per germline, CDR1 KGHSH and CDR2 LQKENI. The CDR3 spells CASSPPTSGSSYEQYF. DNA for the CDR3: TGTGCCAGCTCACCACCTACTAGCGGGAGCTCCTACGAGCAGTACTTC.

This clonotype was found a few times. The chain recombines TRBV27 with TRBJ2-1; TRBD1 agrees at 10 bases. The CDR3 is made up of 15 amino acids. Unmatched junction bases numbered 10, after V lost 5 bases and J lost 9 bases. Germline lookup yields CDR1 MNHEY and CDR2 SMNVEV (reference sequence). As DNA, the CDR3 is TGTGCCAGCAGTCCGACAGGGGGCAAGCCAATTGAGCAGTTCTTC. Amino acids: CASSPTGGKPIEQFF.

The chain recombines TRBV6-5 with TRBJ2-5; 8 nucleotides line up with TRBD1. The ends lost 7 bases at V and 12 bases at J; junction bases unmatched: 7. Germline V gene lookup returns CDR1 MNHEY and CDR2 SVGAGI. There are 11 residues in the CDR3. The CDR3, as DNA: TGTGCCAGCAAAGGACAGGGCGAAGAGTACTTC. Protein sequence: CASKGQGEEYF.

Only a few counts were recorded for this clonotype. The chain links TRBV7-9 to TRBJ2-7, with 8 bases fitting TRBD1. The V segment lost 7 bases and the J segment 5 bases; nucleotides outside the gene matches: 13. CDR1 and CDR2 from the germline V gene are SEHNR and FQNEAQ (reference sequence). The length of the CDR3 is 15 residues. The CDR3 loop is CASTATRQGYDEQYF. As DNA, the CDR3 is TGTGCCAGCACCGCCACCCGACAGGGGTACGACGAGCAGTACTTC.

This clonotype was seen a handful of times. The gene calls are TRBV20-1 and TRBJ2-7; the match to TRBD1 covers 10 bases. Germline CDR1 and CDR2: DFQATT and SNEGSKA (reference sequence). The CDR3 is 12 residues long. With 7 bases clipped from V and 3 bases from J, the junction kept 3 bases outside the gene matches. The CDR3 here is CSVRTGGYEQYF. The CDR3 DNA sequence: TGCAGTGTCCGGACAGGGGGCTACGAGCAGTACTTC.

This clonotype was counted a few times. The gene calls are TRBV20-1 and TRBJ1-2, with TRBD1 matching over 8 bases. The CDR3 is 14 residues long. Germline loops: CDR1 DFQATT, CDR2 SNEGSKA (reference sequence). V lost 6 bases, J lost 6 bases, and 12 bases stayed unmatched. For the CDR3, the DNA is TGCAGTGCCGGGACGGGACAGGTAATCGATGGCTACACCTTC. It is translated as CSAGTGQVIDGYTF.

This chain connects TRBV4-2 to TRBJ2-3; TRBD2 matches at 11 bases. The V gene end was trimmed by 2 bases and the J gene end by 4 bases; junction bases not matched to a gene: 8. Germline V gene sequence: CDR1 LGHNA, CDR2 YNFKEQ. The CDR3 extends over 17 amino acids. CDR3 loop: CASSQLISGRDADTQYF. The CDR3 DNA follows: TGTGCCAGCAGCCAACTTATTAGCGGGAGGGACGCAGATACGCAGTATTTT.

This clonotype was seen repeatedly, ten times or more. This rearrangement joins TRBV5-1 to TRBJ1-1, with unresolved D. V lost 0 bases and J 4 bases, leaving 13 bases between the germline ends. This CDR3 has 15 amino acids. Germline V gene data show CDR1 as SGHRS and CDR2 as YFSETQ. DNA for the CDR3: TGCGCCAGCAGCTTGGCACCGGGCGCGAGCACTGAAGCTTTCTTT. Protein product: CASSLAPGASTEAFF.

This chain joins TRBV20-1 and TRBJ1-4; D perhaps matches TRBD1 (6 bases). V was clipped by 3 bases and J by 7 bases, with 12 bases between them. The germline CDR1 and CDR2 sequences are DFQATT and SNEGSKA (reference sequence). The CDR3 loop spans 13 amino acids. The CDR3 DNA reads TGCAGTGCTAGTCTGGGGGCAGGTGAAAAACTGTTTTTT. Its protein product is CSASLGAGEKLFF.

This clonotype has just a few counts. V usage is TRBV12-3 or TRBV12-4 and J usage is TRBJ2-3; TRBD2 matches 15 bases. With V trimmed by 8 bases and J by 6 bases, 3 bases remained unmatched. The CDR3 totals 14 residues. CDR3 region: CASGTSGRIDTQYF. Here the CDR3 DNA reads TGTGCCAGCGGGACTAGCGGGAGGATTGATACGCAGTATTTT.

This clonotype was counted many times. The chain employs TRBV6-2 or TRBV6-3 and TRBJ2-5; D is undetermined. The last part of the DNA fits TRBJ2-1 better; the J call may be wrong. The CDR3 spans 14 residues. The germline CDR1 and CDR2 sequences are MNHEY and SVGEGT. CDR3 region: CASSYSLRYNEQFF. The CDR3 nucleotides are TGTGCCAGCAGTTACAGCTTGCGCTACAATGAGCAGTTCTTC.

This clonotype was counted many times. The chain uses TRBV5-1 and TRBJ2-5, with D uncertain. The V gene lost 2 bases and the J gene lost 4 bases, with 9 bases spanning the gap. The CDR3 runs 13 residues. CDR1 and CDR2 (germline): SGHRS, YFSETQ. The CDR3 protein is CASSFRRGETQYF. In nucleotides, the CDR3 is TGCGCCAGCAGCTTCAGGCGAGGAGAGACCCAGTACTTC.

This clonotype was counted a few times. The V gene is TRBV20-1, the J gene TRBJ2-5; 7 bases are shared with TRBD2. The CDR3 sequence is 17 residues long. Germline V CDR1 and CDR2: DFQATT, SNEGSKA (reference sequence). The trim removed 1 base at V and 4 bases at J, leaving 15 bases unmatched. CDR3 in amino acids: CSARVRGGTGGVETQYF. The CDR3 DNA follows: TGCAGTGCTAGAGTGAGAGGTGGAACGGGAGGAGTAGAGACCCAGTACTTC.

This clonotype has a handful of counts. The chain couples TRBV7-2 to TRBJ2-1; 7 nucleotides line up with TRBD1. Unmatched junction bases numbered 7, after V lost 4 bases and J lost 4 bases. The CDR3 spans 15 residues. The germline CDR1 and CDR2 sequences are SGHTA and FQGNSA. The CDR3 sequence is CASSSVGGPYNEQFF. The CDR3, as DNA: TGTGCCAGCAGCTCAGTAGGGGGCCCATACAATGAGCAGTTCTTC.

In this sample, this clonotype turned up many times. The V and J genes are TRBV9 and TRBJ2-1, with unresolved D. Trimming took off 0 bases at V and 0 bases at J, with 7 bases between the two ends. The length of the CDR3 is 15 residues. Germline CDR1 SGDLS, CDR2 YYNGEE. CDR3 region: CASSVAPSSYNEQFF. The DNA of the CDR3 is TGTGCCAGCAGCGTAGCGCCGAGCTCCTACAATGAGCAGTTCTTC.

Remarks on this clonotype: The conserved closing phenylalanine or tryptophan is absent in this CDR3, likely reflecting a read error. V and J are TRBV7-2 and TRBJ1-5; tentative D call: TRBD1 (6 bases). CDR1 is SGHTA, CDR2 FQGNSA, per germline. The ends were cut back, 5 bases at V and 4 bases at J, with 18 bases in the middle. This CDR3 has 16 amino acids. This chain's CDR3 is CASSPRSVQGNQPQHL. The CDR3, as DNA: TGTGCCAGCAGCCCCCGTTCTGTACAGGGAAATCAGCCCCAGCATCTT.

This clonotype showed up just a few times. The genes are TRBV14 and TRBJ1-1; D is undetermined. The CDR3 runs 13 residues. V shed 0 bases and J shed 9 bases, with 11 bases lying between them. CDR1 and CDR2 from the germline V gene are SGHDN and FVKESK. CDR3 amino acids: CASSQDRVRQAFF. DNA of the CDR3: TGTGCCAGCAGCCAAGATCGAGTGCGCCAAGCTTTCTTT. Combining the CDR3 with reference TRBV14 and TRBJ1-1 gives the whole variable domain EAGVTQFPSHSVIEKGQTVTLRCDPISGHDNLYWYRRVMGKEIKFLLHFVKESKQDESGMPNNRFLAERTGGTYSTLKVQPAELEDSGVYFCASSQDRVRQAFFGQGTRLTVV.

This clonotype has only a few counts. The chain is built from TRBV5-6 and TRBJ2-5, with unresolved D. V gave up 4 bases and J gave up 0 bases, with 10 bases separating them. The CDR3 loop spans 14 amino acids. Germline CDR1 and CDR2: SGHDT and YYEEEE. The CDR3 coding sequence is TGTGCCAGCAGCCTCCCACTGTACCAAGAGACCCAGTACTTC. Its protein is CASSLPLYQETQYF.

Only a few counts were recorded for this clonotype. The chain has TRBV20-1 and TRBJ2-3; 7 bases are shared with TRBD2. V shed 3 bases, J shed 0 bases, and the junction held 3 bases outside the gene matches. CDR1 and CDR2 (germline): DFQATT, SNEGSKA (reference sequence). The CDR3 is made up of 14 amino acids. Here the CDR3 reads CSASSGSSTDTQYF. The CDR3 DNA sequence: TGCAGTGCTAGTAGCGGGTCTAGCACAGATACGCAGTATTTT.

This chain links TRBV5-1 with TRBJ2-1; possible D gene TRBD1, 6 bases. The closer fit of TRBJ2-7 to the DNA end suggests the J call may be wrong. The CDR3 sequence is 14 residues long. Per the germline V gene, CDR1 is SGHRS and CDR2 is YFSETQ. Here the CDR3 reads CASSEQGLSYEQYF. The CDR3 coding sequence is TGCGCCAGCAGCGAGCAGGGGTTGTCCTACGAGCAGTACTTC.

The chain couples TRBV10-3 to TRBJ2-7; 8 bases are shared with TRBD1. V shed 8 bases and J 1 base; nucleotides not matched to a gene: 1. The germline V gene has CDR1 ENHRY and CDR2 SYGVKD. This CDR3 has 12 amino acids. DNA for the CDR3: TGTGCCATCGGACAGGGTTCCTACGAGCAGTACTTC. It codes for CAIGQGSYEQYF.

The chain links TRBV7-2 to TRBJ2-4; 9 bases fit TRBD1. There are 15 residues in the CDR3. The V segment lost 1 base and the J segment 4 bases; nucleotides outside the gene matches: 2. CDR1 is SGHTA, CDR2 FQGNSA, per germline. The CDR3 region is CASSLGGQGKNIQYF. CDR3 DNA sequence: TGTGCCAGCAGCTTAGGGGGACAGGGAAAAAACATTCAGTACTTC.

The V and J genes are TRBV20-1 and TRBJ1-4; possibly TRBD1 for D (5 bases). The germline V gene encodes CDR1 DFQATT and CDR2 SNEGSKA (reference sequence). The CDR3 runs to 15 residues. V gave up 4 bases and J gave up 5 bases, with 17 bases separating them. The CDR3 sequence is CSAKSPGRNNEKLFF. In DNA form, the CDR3 reads TGCAGTGCTAAAAGCCCGGGGCGGAACAATGAAAAACTGTTTTTT.

The sample holds a few counts of this clonotype. The J gene is TRBJ2-1, the V gene TRBV7-2; tentatively, D is TRBD2 (5 bases). Germline CDR1 SGHTA, CDR2 FQGNSA. Trimming cost V 1 base and J 9 bases, with 13 bases left between them. The CDR3 has 14 amino acids. CDR3 residues: CASSLDVGKGEQFF. CDR3 nucleotide sequence: TGTGCCAGCAGCTTAGACGTCGGGAAGGGTGAGCAGTTCTTC.

This clonotype was seen a handful of times. V usage is TRBV4-1 and J usage is TRBJ2-3; D gene ambiguous. The V gene lost 4 bases and the J gene lost 2 bases, with 4 bases spanning the gap. CDR3 length: 12 amino acids. Germline V gene data show CDR1 as MGHRA and CDR2 as YSYEKL. The DNA of the CDR3 is TGCGCCAGCAGCCCTCACACAGATACGCAGTATTTT. This gives the protein CASSPHTDTQYF.

The genes are TRBV12-3 or TRBV12-4 and TRBJ2-1; 9 bases fit TRBD2. CDR3 length: 16 residues. Trimming took 3 bases from V and 5 from J; bases not matched to a gene: 8. In DNA form, the CDR3 reads TGTGCCAGCAGTTTTCGGACTAGCGAACCCCACAATGAGCAGTTCTTC. Encoded protein: CASSFRTSEPHNEQFF.